A single sample is the source of the 26 T cell receptor beta chains below, sequenced in a study of T cell changes during pregnancy in multiple sclerosis. Assay: immunoSEQ multiplex PCR; the TCRdb copy retains only in-frame clones and omits some. The table shows more than 45,000 clones, with 88% occurring only once. This specimen was CD4+ T cells from peripheral blood mononuclear cells, taken in the second trimester of pregnancy. All receptors come from a female donor with multiple sclerosis, enrolled in a pregnancy study.

This clone turned up a few times. V usage is TRBV7-9 and J usage is TRBJ1-2; TRBD1 matches 9 bases. This CDR3 spans 13 amino acids. Per the germline V gene, CDR1 is SEHNR and CDR2 is FQNEAQ (reference sequence). Trimming removed 6 bases from V and 8 bases from J; junction bases left unmatched: 7. Here the CDR3 DNA reads TGTGCCAGCAGTACCGGGACAGGGTCCGGCTACACCTTC. This gives the protein CASSTGTGSGYTF.

This chain joins TRBV7-2 and TRBJ2-1; 9 bases match TRBD2. There are 16 residues in the CDR3. Unmatched junction bases numbered 5, after V lost 3 bases and J lost 2 bases. Looked up from germline, CDR1 is SGHTA and CDR2 is FQGNSA. CDR3 bases: TGTGCCAGCAGCTTGGGACTAGCCCCCACCTACAATGAGCAGTTCTTC. Its translation is CASSLGLAPTYNEQFF.

V and J are TRBV28 and TRBJ2-1; maybe TRBD2 (6 bases). Deletions cut 2 bases from V and 7 bases from J, with 15 bases between. This CDR3 comprises 15 residues. From germline, CDR1 is MDHEN and CDR2 SYDVKM. The CDR3 sequence is CASSLGRDPLNEQFF. CDR3 bases: TGTGCCAGCAGTTTAGGGCGGGACCCCTTGAATGAGCAGTTCTTC.

This chain connects TRBV5-1 to TRBJ2-2, with TRBD2 as a possible D gene (6 bases). In germline, CDR1 is SGHRS, CDR2 YFSETQ. V lost 3 bases and J lost 2, with 11 bases in between. This CDR3 has 15 residues. CDR3 sequence: CASSSGTLNTGELFF. In DNA form, the CDR3 reads TGCGCCAGCAGCTCGGGGACTCTTAACACCGGGGAGCTGTTTTTT.

This CDR3 is CASSSPGGGSSYNEQFF. The CDR3, as DNA: TGTGCCAGCAGCTCGCCCGGTGGCGGTAGCTCCTACAATGAGCAGTTCTTC. The V gene is TRBV11-2, the J gene TRBJ2-1, with D uncertain. The CDR3 length is 17 residues. Trimming took 4 bases from V and 0 from J, leaving 16 bases between them. CDR1 is SGHAT, CDR2 FQNNGV, per germline.

The rearrangement links TRBV7-8 to TRBJ2-2; perhaps TRBD1 as D (5 bases). Looked up from germline, CDR1 is SGHVS and CDR2 is FQNEAQ. The V end was cut by 4 bases, the J end by 3 bases, with 9 bases between. This CDR3 region has 14 residues. The CDR3 is CASSSFRDTGELFF. The CDR3 DNA sequence: TGTGCCAGCAGCTCCTTCAGGGACACCGGGGAGCTGTTTTTT. Full variable domain (missing parts from reference TRBV7-8 and TRBJ2-2): GAGVSQSPRYKVAKRGQDVALRCDPISGHVSLFWYQQALGQGPEFLTYFQNEAQLDKSGLPSDRFFAERPEGSVSTLKIQRTQQEDSAVYLCASSSFRDTGELFFGEGSRLTVL.

The chain uses TRBV18 and TRBJ2-1; 8 nucleotides match TRBD2. J lost 4 bases, V lost 8 bases, and 4 bases had no gene match. Germline V gene data show CDR1 as KGHSH and CDR2 as LQKENI. CDR3 size: 13 residues. Here the CDR3 reads CASGTRAYNEQFF. The DNA of the CDR3 is TGTGCCAGCGGGACTAGAGCATACAATGAGCAGTTCTTC. Filled out from reference TRBV18 and TRBJ2-1, the complete variable domain reads NAGVMQNPRHLVRRRGQEARLRCSPMKGHSHVYWYRQLPEEGLKFMVYLQKENIIDESGMPKERFSAEFPKEGPSILRIQQVVRGDSAAYFCASGTRAYNEQFFGPGTRLTVL.

The gene calls are TRBV28 and TRBJ1-5; possibly TRBD1 for D (5 bases). This CDR3 is built from 13 residues. The V end was cut by 7 bases, the J end by 4 bases, with 11 bases between. Germline CDR1 is MDHEN and CDR2 is SYDVKM. The CDR3 is CASIVRGNQPQHF. CDR3 sequence (DNA): TGTGCCAGCATCGTTAGGGGAAATCAGCCCCAGCATTTT. Filled out from reference TRBV28 and TRBJ1-5, the complete variable domain reads DVKVTQSSRYLVKRTGEKVFLECVQDMDHENMFWYRQDPGLGLRLIYFSYDVKMKEKGDIPEGYSVSREKKERFSLILESASTNQTSMYLCASIVRGNQPQHFGDGTRLSIL.

The V call is TRBV7-8, the J call TRBJ2-5; D not certain. CDR1 is SGHVS and CDR2 is FQNEAQ in the germline V gene. There are 11 residues in the CDR3. Trimming pared 3 bases from V and 4 bases from J, leaving 3 bases between. This CDR3 reads CASSFLETQYF. DNA for the CDR3: TGTGCCAGCAGCTTCTTAGAGACCCAGTACTTC.

The chain has TRBV27 and TRBJ2-7, with a weak D call TRBD1 (5 bases). Per the germline V gene, CDR1 is MNHEY and CDR2 is SMNVEV (reference sequence). Deletions cut 8 bases from V and 2 bases from J, with 16 bases between. CDR3 length: 14 residues. DNA of the CDR3: TGTGCCAGCGCCTCCAGGGTGGGGCCCTACGAGCAGTACTTC. This gives the protein CASASRVGPYEQYF.

The chain has TRBV6-4 and TRBJ2-2, with a tentative D call TRBD1 (5 bases). Trimming removed 6 bases from V and 1 base from J, with 9 bases in between. The CDR3 loop spans 14 amino acids. Germline values: CDR1 MRHNA, CDR2 SNTAGT. CDR3: CASRKGLNTGELFF. CDR3 sequence (DNA): TGTGCCAGCAGGAAGGGGTTGAACACCGGGGAGCTGTTTTTT.

The chain is built from TRBV5-1 and TRBJ2-1, with D perhaps matching TRBD1 (5 bases). Germline values: CDR1 SGHRS, CDR2 YFSETQ. This CDR3 contains 11 residues. Trimming shortened V by 4 bases and J by 10 bases, and 9 bases separated the two germline ends. CDR3 amino acids: CASSLQVEQFF. The CDR3, as DNA: TGCGCCAGCAGCCTACAGGTGGAGCAGTTCTTC.

The V call is TRBV10-3, the J call TRBJ1-5; weak D call: TRBD1 (5 bases). CDR1 is ENHRY, CDR2 SYGVKD, per germline. The CDR3 spans 15 residues. Trimming stripped 3 bases from V and 5 bases from J, with 14 bases between. As DNA, the CDR3 is TGTGCCATCAGTGAAGGTCAGGGTAACGATCAGCCCCAGCATTTT. It codes for CAISEGQGNDQPQHF.

J is TRBJ1-2 and V is TRBV4-1, with D maybe TRBD1 (6 bases). The CDR3 is 17 amino acids. CDR1 and CDR2 (germline): MGHRA, YSYEKL. V was clipped by 0 bases and J by 7 bases, with 21 bases between them. CDR3 amino acids: CASSQERAGARGRGYTF. The CDR3 region has the DNA TGCGCCAGCAGCCAAGAGAGGGCAGGGGCCCGGGGCCGTGGCTACACCTTC.

This sequence joins TRBV19 and TRBJ1-1; a possible D gene is TRBD1 (6 bases). V lost 5 bases to trimming and J lost 4 bases, with 23 bases between them. This CDR3 region has 17 residues. CDR1 and CDR2 (germline): LNHDA, SQIVND (reference sequence). The CDR3 loop reads CASSPMLGAGGSTEAFF. CDR3 sequence (DNA): TGTGCCAGTAGTCCAATGTTGGGGGCGGGAGGGAGCACTGAAGCTTTCTTT.

The rearrangement uses TRBV29-1 and TRBJ2-1; the match to TRBD1 covers 7 bases. CDR1 and CDR2 (germline): SQVTM, ANQGSEA. V gave up 6 bases and J gave up 12 bases; unmatched junction bases: 17. This CDR3 region has 14 residues. CDR3 bases: TGCAGCGTCCGGACAGGTGGTCCCTGGGGTGGGCAGTTCTTC. Protein: CSVRTGGPWGGQFF.

The J gene is TRBJ2-2, the V gene TRBV5-1; 13 bases map to TRBD2. There are 16 residues in the CDR3. V shed 3 bases, J shed 4 bases, and the junction held 3 bases outside the gene matches. Germline V gene lookup returns CDR1 SGHRS and CDR2 YFSETQ. CDR3 residues: CASSSRLAGGTGELFF. The CDR3, as DNA: TGCGCCAGCAGCTCAAGACTAGCGGGAGGCACCGGGGAGCTGTTTTTT.

The gene calls are TRBV11-3 and TRBJ1-1, with 10 nucleotides matching TRBD1. The CDR3 totals 13 residues. Unmatched junction bases numbered 3, after V lost 4 bases and J lost 7 bases. Per germline, CDR1 SGHNT and CDR2 YENEEA. CDR3 protein: CASSSGQGDEAFF. CDR3 nucleotides: TGTGCCAGCAGCTCCGGACAGGGGGATGAAGCTTTCTTT.

The genes are TRBV28 and TRBJ2-1; TRBD1 is a possible D gene (5 bases). Trimming removed 5 bases at V and 5 bases at J, with 25 bases between. This CDR3 comprises 18 residues. Germline loops: CDR1 MDHEN, CDR2 SYDVKM. The CDR3 nucleotides read TGTGCCAGCAGTCCCCCCGGGTTGGGGCGGCGCAGGAACAATGAGCAGTTCTTC. Translated, it gives CASSPPGLGRRRNNEQFF. Using reference TRBV28 and TRBJ2-1 for the parts outside the CDR3, the full variable domain is DVKVTQSSRYLVKRTGEKVFLECVQDMDHENMFWYRQDPGLGLRLIYFSYDVKMKEKGDIPEGYSVSREKKERFSLILESASTNQTSMYLCASSPPGLGRRRNNEQFFGPGTRLTVL.

This chain uses TRBV19 with TRBJ2-2; weak D call: TRBD1 (5 bases). The CDR3 spans 15 residues. The ends were cut back, 3 bases at V and 0 bases at J, with 8 bases in the middle. Germline CDR1 is LNHDA and CDR2 is SQIVND (reference sequence). The CDR3 sequence is CASSISRANTGELFF. The DNA for the CDR3 is TGTGCCAGTAGTATCAGCAGGGCGAACACCGGGGAGCTGTTTTTT.

CDR3 coding DNA: TGTGCCAGCAGCCAACCTAGGACAGGGGGCAAAGAGACCCAGTACTTC. It encodes CASSQPRTGGKETQYF. The V gene is TRBV14, the J gene TRBJ2-5; 11 nucleotides align to TRBD1. This CDR3 comprises 16 residues. Germline assignment: CDR1 SGHDN and CDR2 FVKESK. V lost 2 bases, J lost 3 bases, and 5 bases stayed unmatched.

The chain joins TRBV29-1 to TRBJ2-1; TRBD1 aligns across 8 bases. The germline V gene encodes CDR1 SQVTM and CDR2 ANQGSEA. With 0 bases clipped from V and 3 bases from J, the junction kept 4 bases outside the gene matches. The CDR3 has 15 residues. In DNA form, the CDR3 reads TGCAGCGTTGAAGATCCCGGACAGGGCTACAATGAGCAGTTCTTC. This sequence encodes CSVEDPGQGYNEQFF.

The chain has TRBV30 and TRBJ2-7; 7 bases agree with TRBD2. Germline CDR1 is GTSNPN and CDR2 is SVGIG (reference sequence). The V and J ends lost 0 bases and 7 bases, in that order; junction bases with no gene match: 6. This CDR3 is built from 13 residues. The CDR3 DNA is TGTGCCTGGAGTGTACTGGGAGGGAGAGAGCAGTACTTC. Translation: CAWSVLGGREQYF. The full variable domain, rest sourced from reference TRBV30 and TRBJ2-7, is SQTIHQWPATLVQPVGSPLSLECTVEGTSNPNLYWYRQAAGRGLQLLFYSVGIGQISSEVPQNLSASRPQDRQFILSSKKLLLSDSGFYLCAWSVLGGREQYFGPGTRLTVT.

The CDR3 region has the DNA TGCAGCGTTGTCGAGGGTAACTATGGCTACACCTTC. Residues: CSVVEGNYGYTF. This chain joins TRBV29-1 and TRBJ1-2; D is ambiguous. The CDR3 is 12 amino acids. V lost 4 bases, J lost 1 base, and 7 bases lay in between. From germline, CDR1 is SQVTM and CDR2 ANQGSEA. The whole variable domain, remainder taken from reference TRBV29-1 and TRBJ1-2, is SAVISQKPSRDICQRGTSLTIQCQVDSQVTMMFWYRQQPGQSLTLIATANQGSEATYESGFVIDKFPISRPNLTFSTLTVSNMSPEDSSIYLCSVVEGNYGYTFGSGTRLTVV.

Points on this clone: One end of the junction fails to match germline, which may point to a read error. V and J are TRBV7-9 and TRBJ2-1; TRBD2 is a possible D gene (6 bases). CDR3 size: 11 residues. Germline V gives CDR1 SEHNR, CDR2 FQNEAQ (reference sequence). CDR3 amino acids: CASSPGRNELF. The CDR3 region has the DNA TGTGCCAGCAGCCCCGGGAGAAATGAACTCTTC.

In the case of this clone: One junction end disagrees with the germline gene, perhaps due to a read error. The V and J genes are TRBV6-5 and TRBJ2-6; weak D call: TRBD1 (5 bases). Germline V CDR1 and CDR2: MNHEY, SVGAGI. This CDR3 is 15 amino acids long. The CDR3, as DNA: TGTGCCAGCAGTTACTCAGGGTCCAGGGCTAACGTCCTGACTTTC. Protein sequence: CASSYSGSRANVLTF.